This T cell receptor beta chain was found in a study of STAT5B mutations in CD4+ large granular lymphocyte leukemia. V gave up 6 bases and J gave up 5 bases, with 11 bases separating them. The CDR3 is 13 residues long. Germline V gives CDR1 ENHRY, CDR2 SYGVKD. This clone was counted a few times. Its target is not known. Study-wide points: Higher CD4+ than CD8+ T-LGLL clonality might reflect small sample size. Main leukemic clonotypes were patient-specific, but 20% to 25% appeared at low frequency elsewhere.

The survey-level immunoSEQ assay was used. The table came from immunoSEQ multiplex PCR; TCRdb's copy has only in-frame clones and leaves some out. The sample has 30,000 to 40,000 clones, about 85% seen once. The rearrangement links TRBV10-3 to TRBJ1-5; D may be TRBD1 (6 bases). This sequence was found in a human donor in good health. The sequenced sample consisted of CD4+ T cells from blood buffy coats. The CDR3 DNA reads TGTGCCATCAGCCGGGACAAGGATCAGCCCCAGCATTTT. This sequence encodes CAISRDKDQPQHF.